This passage covers 18 T cell receptor beta chains from one sample sequenced in a study of Graves' ophthalmopathy and Graves' hyperthyroidism. Beta-chain TCR CDR3 regions were amplified from RNA transcripts. HTBI-primed first-round RT-PCR preceded second-round multiplex PCR. Via MiXCR, TCRdb re-called the multiplex PCR reads, giving one row per CDR3 protein. This sample carries approximately 480,000 distinct CDR3 sequences, 14% of them seen once, and the ten largest clones take around 9.8%. Material for sequencing was blood. These receptors were taken from a woman in her twenties or thirties with Graves' ophthalmopathy.

This clonotype was detected many times. The V call is TRBV15, the J call TRBJ2-5; no clear D. Trimming shortened V by 1 base and J by 4 bases, and 4 bases separated the two germline ends. This CDR3 region has 12 residues. Germline V gene lookup returns CDR1 LNHNV and CDR2 YYDKDF (reference sequence). The DNA of the CDR3 is TGTGCCACCAGCAGAGTAGGAGAGACCCAGTACTTC. Its translation is CATSRVGETQYF.

V and J are TRBV3-1 and TRBJ1-3; tentative D call: TRBD1 (6 bases). The CDR3 length is 16 residues. The germline CDR1 and CDR2 sequences are LGHDT and YNNKEL (reference sequence). V was shortened by 4 bases and J by 4 bases, with 17 bases between the two germline ends. The CDR3 sequence is CASSRGQQGTGNTIYF. CDR3 bases: TGTGCCAGCAGCCGGGGGCAGCAGGGAACCGGAAACACCATATATTTT.

Many counts were recorded for this clonotype. This rearrangement joins TRBV20-1 to TRBJ1-2; 11 nucleotides line up with TRBD1. Germline CDR1 DFQATT, CDR2 SNEGSKA (reference sequence). This CDR3 contains 13 residues. V lost 7 bases to trimming and J lost 6 bases; unmatched junction nucleotides: 7. The CDR3 loop reads CSDRTGGVDGYTF. CDR3 in DNA: TGCAGTGATCGGACAGGGGGCGTCGATGGCTACACCTTC.

This clonotype was counted many times. This chain connects TRBV12-3 or TRBV12-4 to TRBJ1-3; D perhaps matches TRBD1 (6 bases). Trimming stripped 5 bases from V and 0 bases from J, with 14 bases between. The CDR3 sequence is 16 residues long. This CDR3 is CASSTGTKGSGNTIYF. The CDR3 nucleotides read TGTGCCAGCAGTACCGGGACAAAAGGCTCTGGAAACACCATATATTTT.

The table lists this clonotype with many counts. This sequence joins TRBV6-1 and TRBJ2-7; TRBD1 is a possible D gene (6 bases). V lost 2 bases and J 4 bases, leaving 9 bases between the germline ends. The CDR3 covers 13 residues. Germline V gene sequence: CDR1 MNHNS, CDR2 SASEGT. The CDR3 nucleotides are TGTGCCAGCAGTGAAAGGACAGCGTACGAGCAGTACTTC. Translated: CASSERTAYEQYF.

The genes are TRBV6-2 or TRBV6-3 and TRBJ2-5; the D call may be TRBD1 or TRBD2 (6 bases each). The V end lost 2 bases, the J end lost 4 bases, and 14 bases lay between the germline ends. Germline loops: CDR1 MNHEY, CDR2 SVGEGT. The CDR3 loop spans 15 amino acids. CDR3 nucleotide sequence: TGTGCCAGCAGTTACGGAGGGGGAGTGGTAGAGACCCAGTACTTC. Translation gives CASSYGGGVVETQYF.

This clonotype turned up a few times. Being one base from a much bigger clone, this may be a read error. The CDR3 here is CASSGVGGPEAFF. DNA for the CDR3: TGTGCCAGCAGTGGAGTCGGGGGTCCTGAAGCTTTCTTT. The V gene is TRBV6-4, the J gene TRBJ1-1, with a weak D call TRBD1 (5 bases). V was trimmed by 4 bases and J by 6 bases, leaving 12 bases between them. The CDR3 consists of 13 residues. Germline values: CDR1 MRHNA, CDR2 SNTAGT.

Concerning this clonotype itself: A read error is likely, as this CDR3 ends without the conserved phenylalanine or tryptophan. This chain connects TRBV6-1 to TRBJ2-7; D might be TRBD2 (6 bases). The CDR3 consists of 15 residues. V gave up 8 bases and J gave up 5 bases, with 22 bases separating them. Germline assignment: CDR1 MNHNS and CDR2 SASEGT. CDR3 sequence reads: CASPVRDNGSHEQYC. In DNA, the CDR3 is TGTGCCAGCCCAGTGCGGGATAATGGGAGCCACGAGCAGTACTGC.

This clonotype was detected ten times or more. The chain employs TRBV20-1 and TRBJ1-1; no reliable D call. The V end lost 0 bases, the J end lost 0 bases, and 11 bases lay between the germline ends. This CDR3 contains 15 residues. The V gene's germline CDR1 is DFQATT and CDR2 SNEGSKA (reference sequence). This chain's CDR3 is CSARDQRALNTEAFF. CDR3 DNA sequence: TGCAGTGCTAGAGATCAAAGGGCCTTGAACACTGAAGCTTTCTTT.

Ten or more counts support this clonotype. The chain links TRBV3-1 to TRBJ1-1, with unresolved D. Trimming left V 2 bases short and J 10 bases short, with 8 bases between. The length of the CDR3 is 11 residues. The germline CDR1 and CDR2 sequences are LGHDT and YNNKEL (reference sequence). CDR3 DNA: TGTGCCAGCAGCCAAAGAGGGCCAGCTTTCTTT. It yields the protein CASSQRGPAFF.

This clonotype was picked up many times. This chain uses TRBV10-2 with TRBJ1-2; TRBD1 matches at 7 bases. The CDR3 sequence is 18 residues long. Germline assignment: CDR1 WSHSY and CDR2 SAAADI. After removal of 6 bases from V and 7 bases from J, the junction contained 23 bases not matched to a gene. CDR3 in amino acids: CASSPLADRTGRWGGYTF. For the CDR3, the DNA is TGCGCCAGCAGCCCCCTAGCCGATCGGACAGGTCGCTGGGGTGGCTACACCTTC.

This clonotype came up many times. V usage is TRBV5-1 and J usage is TRBJ2-7, with D maybe TRBD1 (6 bases). CDR1 and CDR2 from the germline V gene are SGHRS and YFSETQ. The CDR3 covers 14 residues. V was pared by 0 bases and J by 5 bases, with 12 bases between. The CDR3: CASSLDPGADEQYF. The CDR3, as DNA: TGCGCCAGCAGCTTGGACCCAGGGGCAGACGAGCAGTACTTC.

The rearrangement joins TRBV5-6 to TRBJ1-2, with TRBD1 matching 8 bases. The germline V gene has CDR1 SGHDT and CDR2 YYEEEE. The CDR3 contains 17 residues. V shed 4 bases and J 3 bases; nucleotides not matched to a gene: 14. CDR3 sequence: CASSPSPRTGPDYGYTF. The CDR3 DNA reads as TGTGCCAGCAGCCCTTCGCCGAGGACAGGGCCCGACTATGGCTACACCTTC.

This clonotype was detected ten times or more. V usage is TRBV29-1 and J usage is TRBJ2-7, with D unresolved. Trimming took 5 bases from V and 4 from J, leaving 18 bases between them. The CDR3 totals 14 residues. The germline CDR1 and CDR2 sequences are SQVTM and ANQGSEA. The CDR3: CSVSRTIDTYEQYF. For the CDR3, the DNA is TGCAGCGTTTCTAGGACGATCGACACTTACGAGCAGTACTTC.

This clonotype has a count of ten or more. This sequence joins TRBV12-3 or TRBV12-4 and TRBJ1-2, with D maybe TRBD1 (5 bases). The V end was cut by 5 bases, the J end by 7 bases, with 23 bases between. CDR3 length: 16 amino acids. The CDR3 bases are TGTGCCAGCAGTATCCCCCGGGACGGAGGGGCGGGTGGCTACACCTTC. This gives the protein CASSIPRDGGAGGYTF.

This clonotype was observed a handful of times. The chain employs TRBV18 and TRBJ1-1, with no clear D. Trimming cost V 2 bases and J 3 bases, with 13 bases left between them. Germline CDR1 KGHSH, CDR2 LQKENI. This CDR3 contains 15 residues. CDR3 coding DNA: TGTGCCAGCTCACCAAGTTTGGAGCTGCACACTGAAGCTTTCTTT. It encodes CASSPSLELHTEAFF.

In its sample, this clonotype was seen many times. The V call is TRBV29-1, the J call TRBJ1-2; D perhaps matches TRBD1 (5 bases). Trimming pared 6 bases from V and 7 bases from J, leaving 12 bases between. CDR1 is SQVTM and CDR2 is ANQGSEA in the germline V gene. The length of the CDR3 is 11 residues. Here the CDR3 reads CSVRGDPGYTF. The CDR3 nucleotides read TGCAGCGTGAGAGGGGATCCTGGCTACACCTTC.

Worth noting for this clonotype: A much bigger clone sits one base away, suggesting this may be a read error. The J gene is TRBJ2-7, the V gene TRBV20-1; D not certain. Germline values: CDR1 DFQATT, CDR2 SNEGSKA (reference sequence). This CDR3 is built from 15 residues. CDR3 bases: TGCAGTCCTAGAGGCTTTCGGACCGTGTCCTACGAGCAGTACTTC. It specifies CSPRGFRTVSYEQYF.